The 19 T cell receptor beta chains reported below all come from one sample, sequenced in a study of blood T cell repertoires in COVID-19. Assay: immunoSEQ multiplex PCR; the TCRdb copy retains only in-frame clones and omits some. The repertoire includes 170,000 or so clones, 87% of them detected once, and approximately 0.88% sits in the top ten. The sequenced material came from peripheral blood. Source of these receptors: a woman aged 18-29 years who had recovered from COVID-19.

The gene calls are TRBV27 and TRBJ2-7; perhaps TRBD1 as D (8 bases). The germline V gene has CDR1 MNHEY and CDR2 SMNVEV (reference sequence). Trimming took 5 bases from V and 4 from J, leaving 15 bases between them. The length of the CDR3 is 14 residues. The DNA for the CDR3 is TGTGCCAGCAGTCCCGGACAGGGAGGGTACGAGCAGTACTTC. Amino acids: CASSPGQGGYEQYF.

The chain has TRBV7-2 and TRBJ2-1, with 8 bases fitting TRBD1. Germline CDR1 is SGHTA and CDR2 is FQGNSA. The V and J ends lost 5 bases and 7 bases, in that order; junction bases with no gene match: 7. This CDR3 spans 14 amino acids. CDR3 DNA sequence: TGTGCCAGCAGCGTGGGACAGGTGGGGAATGAGCAGTTCTTC. It translates to CASSVGQVGNEQFF. The full variable domain, completed using reference TRBV7-2 and TRBJ2-1, is GAGVSQSPSNKVTEKGKDVELRCDPISGHTALYWYRQSLGQGLEFLIYFQGNSAPDKSGLPSDRFSAERTGGSVSTLTIQRTQQEDSAVYLCASSVGQVGNEQFFGPGTRLTVL.

The rearrangement links TRBV15 to TRBJ2-1; no clear D. Germline lookup yields CDR1 LNHNV and CDR2 YYDKDF (reference sequence). V lost 3 bases to trimming and J lost 0 bases, with 3 bases between them. The CDR3 contains 13 residues. The CDR3 nucleotides are TGTGCCACCAGCAGCCGCTCCTACAATGAGCAGTTCTTC. Translating gives CATSSRSYNEQFF.

The chain combines TRBV7-2 with TRBJ1-5, with unresolved D. This CDR3 has 14 residues. V was trimmed by 2 bases and J by 2 bases, leaving 7 bases between them. From germline, CDR1 is SGHTA and CDR2 FQGNSA. CDR3 coding DNA: TGTGCCAGCAGCTTAATGTCTGGCAATCAGCCCCAGCATTTT. Translation gives CASSLMSGNQPQHF.

Only a few counts were recorded for this clone. The rearrangement uses TRBV5-1 and TRBJ1-1; D might be TRBD1 (6 bases). Germline values: CDR1 SGHRS, CDR2 YFSETQ. The V gene lost 2 bases and the J gene lost 3 bases, with 14 bases spanning the gap. The CDR3 spans 15 residues. CDR3 region: CASSFGRRGDTEAFF. Here the CDR3 DNA reads TGCGCCAGCAGCTTCGGCCGCAGGGGCGACACTGAAGCTTTCTTT.

The CDR3 region is CAIRTDYTQYF. In DNA form, the CDR3 reads TGTGCCATTAGGACAGACTATACGCAGTATTTT. The gene calls are TRBV19 and TRBJ2-3; D possibly corresponds to TRBD1 (6 bases). The CDR3 spans 11 residues. Between the trimmed V and J ends, which lost 10 bases and 7 bases, there was a span of 12 bases. Germline assignment: CDR1 LNHDA and CDR2 SQIVND (reference sequence). The whole variable domain, filled in from reference TRBV19 and TRBJ2-3, reads DGGITQSPKYLFRKEGQNVTLSCEQNLNHDAMYWYRQDPGQGLRLIYYSQIVNDFQKGDIAEGYSVSREKKESFPLTVTSAQKNPTAFYLCAIRTDYTQYFGPGTRLTVL.

The chain combines TRBV14 with TRBJ1-2, with D possibly being TRBD1 (5 bases). V was shortened by 4 bases and J by 4 bases, with 10 bases between the two germline ends. The germline V gene encodes CDR1 SGHDN and CDR2 FVKESK. This CDR3 has 13 amino acids. The CDR3 region has the DNA TGTGCCAGCAGCCGGGGCGGAATCTATGGCTACACCTTC. It specifies CASSRGGIYGYTF.

The rearrangement uses TRBV6-2 or TRBV6-3 and TRBJ2-5; 12 positions agree with TRBD2. This CDR3 is 19 amino acids long. Germline CDR1 is MNHEY and CDR2 is SVGEGT. V dropped 2 bases and J dropped 4; count of bases not matched to a gene: 14. CDR3 nucleotide sequence: TGTGCCAGCAGTTACGGCTCGACTAGCGGGAGATCGGCTCGAGAGACCCAGTACTTC. Translated, it gives CASSYGSTSGRSARETQYF.

V usage is TRBV15 and J usage is TRBJ2-7; no clear D. V shed 5 bases and J shed 2 bases, with 7 bases lying between them. CDR1 and CDR2 (germline): LNHNV, YYDKDF (reference sequence). The CDR3 has 12 amino acids. The CDR3 region is CATSPATYEQYF. As DNA, the CDR3 is TGTGCCACCAGCCCTGCGACCTACGAGCAGTACTTC. Using reference TRBV15 and TRBJ2-7 for the parts outside the CDR3, the full variable domain is DAMVIQNPRYQVTQFGKPVTLSCSQTLNHNVMYWYQQKSSQAPKLLFHYYDKDFNNEADTPDNFQSRRPNTSFCFLDIRSPGLGDTAMYLCATSPATYEQYFGPGTRLTVT.

V gene TRBV4-2 combines with J gene TRBJ1-2; a possible D gene is TRBD1 (6 bases). CDR1 LGHNA and CDR2 YNFKEQ come from the germline V gene. The ends were cut back, 0 bases at V and 4 bases at J, with 18 bases in the middle. The CDR3 extends over 17 amino acids. CDR3 DNA sequence: TGTGCCAGCAGCCAAGATCGTCAGGGCAGGGGTGGCTATGGCTACACCTTC. Protein product: CASSQDRQGRGGYGYTF.

This clone was detected many times. The chain joins TRBV7-9 to TRBJ2-1; D is unclear. Trimming removed 2 bases at V and 6 bases at J, with 17 bases between. The CDR3 runs 16 residues. CDR1 and CDR2 (germline): SEHNR, FQNEAQ (reference sequence). CDR3 in amino acids: CASSLSINKAFNEQFF. CDR3 coding DNA: TGTGCCAGCAGCTTATCAATCAACAAAGCGTTCAATGAGCAGTTCTTC.

DNA of the CDR3: TGTGCCAGCAGTGAATCCCAGGGGCGGGCTGAAGCTTTCTTT. This encodes CASSESQGRAEAFF. This chain joins TRBV25-1 and TRBJ1-1, with D perhaps TRBD1 (6 bases). Per germline, CDR1 MGHDK and CDR2 SYGVNS. This CDR3 has 14 residues. V lost 1 base and J 6 bases, leaving 12 bases between the germline ends. Together with reference TRBV25-1 and TRBJ1-1, the CDR3 gives the full variable domain: EADIYQTPRYLVIGTGKKITLECSQTMGHDKMYWYQQDPGMELHLIHYSYGVNSTEKGDLSSESTVSRIRTEHFPLTLESARPSHTSQYLCASSESQGRAEAFFGQGTRLTVV.

This clone was seen more than once but under ten times. The chain employs TRBV4-1 and TRBJ2-7, with a possible D match to TRBD2 (6 bases). This CDR3 comprises 12 residues. The germline V gene encodes CDR1 MGHRA and CDR2 YSYEKL. Trimming left V 1 base short and J 12 bases short, with 13 bases between. This CDR3 reads CASSQGVGTPYF. Here the CDR3 DNA reads TGCGCCAGCAGCCAAGGGGTCGGGACTCCGTACTTC.

The chain is built from TRBV5-1 and TRBJ2-3; 8 nucleotides agree with TRBD1. Germline loops: CDR1 SGHRS, CDR2 YFSETQ. Trimming took 4 bases from V and 0 from J; bases not matched to a gene: 13. There are 18 residues in the CDR3. CDR3 loop: CASSRWTGPASSTDTQYF. CDR3 nucleotide sequence: TGCGCCAGCAGCAGATGGACAGGGCCGGCCTCTAGCACAGATACGCAGTATTTT.

This clone was seen just once. This sequence joins TRBV7-3 and TRBJ1-1; 8 bases map to TRBD1. CDR1 is SGHTA, CDR2 FQGTGA, per germline. The CDR3 covers 13 residues. The V segment lost 6 bases and the J segment 4 bases; nucleotides outside the gene matches: 4. CDR3 amino acids: CASRATGGTEAFF. The DNA for the CDR3 is TGTGCCAGCAGGGCCACAGGGGGCACTGAAGCTTTCTTT. The whole variable domain, remainder taken from reference TRBV7-3 and TRBJ1-1, is GAGVSQTPSNKVTEKGKYVELRCDPISGHTALYWYRQSLGQGPEFLIYFQGTGAADDSGLPNDRFFAVRPEGSVSTLKIQRTERGDSAVYLCASRATGGTEAFFGQGTRLTVV.

The chain has TRBV6-5 and TRBJ1-3; no clear D. The V and J ends lost 0 bases and 4 bases respectively, with 7 bases between them. This CDR3 contains 14 residues. Germline assignment: CDR1 MNHEY and CDR2 SVGAGI. This chain's CDR3 is CASSYSSEGNTIYF. CDR3 nucleotide sequence: TGTGCCAGCAGTTACTCGAGCGAGGGAAACACCATATATTTT.

The genes are TRBV4-3 and TRBJ2-2, with 8 bases that match TRBD2. Germline V gene data show CDR1 as LGHNA and CDR2 as YSLEER. The CDR3 totals 21 residues. J lost 5 bases, V lost 2 bases, and 22 bases had no gene match. The CDR3 sequence: CASSQPPGLGLAPSRTGELFF. In DNA, the CDR3 is TGCGCCAGCAGCCAACCGCCGGGCCTAGGACTAGCCCCAAGTCGGACCGGGGAGCTGTTTTTT.

J is TRBJ1-2 and V is TRBV3-1 (or the pseudogene TRBV3-2), with TRBD1 identical over 7 bases. This CDR3 has 13 amino acids. Unmatched junction bases numbered 13, after V lost 4 bases and J lost 14 bases. Germline CDR1 is LGHDT and CDR2 is YNNKEL (reference sequence). CDR3: CASSPLWTGRLTF. The CDR3 DNA reads as TGTGCCAGCAGCCCGCTGTGGACAGGTCGCCTAACCTTC.

The V call is TRBV1, the J call TRBJ2-1; the DNA was not used to check the table's D call, TRBD2. TRBV1 is a listed pseudogene. The CDR3 is 15 residues long. In DNA, the CDR3 is TGCACCAGCAGCAGTGGACTAGCCTGTTGGAATGAGCAGTTCTTC. As protein: CTSSSGLACWNEQFF.